This T cell receptor (beta chain) is from a study of human T cells and chemical hapten exposure. Looking at the study overall: Sensitization employed 2% DPC on approximately 2 cm by approximately 2 cm of upper inner arm skin.

Ten or more counts support this clonotype. The antigen is undetermined. Overall study findings and caveats: The count of PT1 expanded TCRs correlated positively with patch test score. Alopecia in the donors means their immune response may deviate from healthy people's. Expanded TCRs made up significantly more big CDR3 similarity clusters than controls did.

TCRdb analysed the RACE reads with MiXCR anew, one entry per CDR3 protein. Of about 110,000 distinct CDR3 sequences listed, 12% are singletons. The time point was: pre-sensitization, week 0. Treatment reported: therapeutic diphenylcyclopropenone sensitization with weekly scalp DPC. This CDR3 has 15 residues. Losses at the gene ends were 3 bases for V and 4 bases for J; bases not matched to a gene: 4. From germline, CDR1 is LNHDA and CDR2 SQIVND (reference sequence). This receptor was identified in a woman between 45 and 60 years old with alopecia areata. Some clones in this sample may be carry-over from other donors' samples. This material consisted of whole blood, taken in connection with sensitization to the hapten diphenylcyclopropenone (DPC). This chain uses TRBV19 with TRBJ2-2, with 8 bases fitting TRBD1. CDR3 region: CASSIQGASTGELFF. DNA for the CDR3: TGTGCCAGTAGTATTCAGGGGGCGAGCACCGGGGAGCTGTTTTTT.